Shown below are 31 T cell receptor beta chains from a single sample sequenced in a study of shared clonotypes between healthy human individuals. The method was immunoSEQ multiplex PCR; TCRdb's version includes in-frame clones alone and lacks a portion of them. Of about 2.4 million clones listed, around 90% are singletons. Material for sequencing was naive CD4+ T cells sorted from blood. This sample's subset: CD45RA+ positively selected. These receptor sequences come from a man younger than 30 in good health.

This chain joins TRBV18 and TRBJ2-7; D may be TRBD2 (6 bases). V shed 6 bases and J shed 5 bases, with 14 bases lying between them. The CDR3 is 13 amino acids. Germline V CDR1 and CDR2: KGHSH, LQKENI. The CDR3 region is CASSPKEGNEQYF. The CDR3 region has the DNA TGTGCCAGCTCGCCGAAGGAGGGAAACGAGCAGTACTTC.

This clone has just a few counts. CDR3 in amino acids: CASSIEGFQPQHF. The CDR3 nucleotides are TGTGCCAGTAGTATTGAAGGGTTTCAGCCCCAGCATTTT. The V and J genes are TRBV19 and TRBJ1-5; D is unresolved. The CDR3 length is 13 residues. Germline values: CDR1 LNHDA, CDR2 SQIVND (reference sequence). V lost 3 bases and J 6 bases, leaving 9 bases between the germline ends. Filled out from reference TRBV19 and TRBJ1-5, the complete variable domain reads DGGITQSPKYLFRKEGQNVTLSCEQNLNHDAMYWYRQDPGQGLRLIYYSQIVNDFQKGDIAEGYSVSREKKESFPLTVTSAQKNPTAFYLCASSIEGFQPQHFGDGTRLSIL.

The chain carries TRBV4-3 and TRBJ2-3, with 12 bases lining up with TRBD1. Trimming at V came to 4 bases and at J to 5 bases, leaving 22 bases not matched to a gene. The germline V gene has CDR1 LGHNA and CDR2 YSLEER. This CDR3 is 21 amino acids long. CDR3 nucleotide sequence: TGCGCCAGCAGCCGGAGTTATAGGCCCCCGTGGGGACAGGGGGCGAAAGATACGCAGTATTTT. Protein product: CASSRSYRPPWGQGAKDTQYF.

The CDR3 DNA reads as TGTGCCACCAGCAGAGTTGGACTGATTAATTCACCCCTCCACTTT. Protein product: CATSRVGLINSPLHF. This chain links TRBV15 with TRBJ1-6; D gene unclear. Germline CDR1 and CDR2: LNHNV and YYDKDF (reference sequence). V was cut by 1 base and J by 6 bases, with 10 bases left in between. The CDR3 is made up of 15 amino acids.

This chain uses TRBV7-8 with TRBJ2-5, with D possibly TRBD2 on 5 matching bases. The J call may not be correct, given that the DNA end is closer to TRBJ2-7. This CDR3 contains 16 residues. CDR1 and CDR2 (germline): SGHVS, FQNEAQ. CDR3: CASSFRRGLSSYEQYF. The DNA of the CDR3 is TGTGCCAGCAGCTTCCGGCGCGGACTGTCTTCCTACGAGCAGTACTTC.

The chain carries TRBV7-9 and TRBJ2-1, with a tentative D call TRBD1 (6 bases). Germline V gene lookup returns CDR1 SEHNR and CDR2 FQNEAQ (reference sequence). V gave up 5 bases and J gave up 9 bases, with 11 bases separating them. CDR3 length: 12 amino acids. The CDR3 bases are TGTGCCAGCAGCGTAAGCAGGGGTGAGCAGTTCTTC. Translated, it gives CASSVSRGEQFF.

There are a few counts of this clone. The junction departs from germline at one end; a sequencing error may be responsible. This rearrangement joins TRBV7-7 to TRBJ2-2; D not resolved. The CDR3 totals 12 residues. From germline, CDR1 is SSHAT and CDR2 FNYEAQ (reference sequence). CDR3 region: CASSHNTGELFF. Here the CDR3 DNA reads TGTGCTAGCAGCCATAACACCGGGGAGCTGTTTTTT. The variable domain in full, completed from reference TRBV7-7 and TRBJ2-2, reads GAGVSQSPRYKVTKRGQDVTLRCDPISSHATLYWYQQALGQGPEFLTYFNYEAQPDKSGLPSDRFSAERPEGSISTLTIQRTEQRDSAMYRCASSHNTGELFFGEGSRLTVL.

The chain combines TRBV5-4 with TRBJ2-5; TRBD2 matches at 7 bases. J gave up 2 bases and V 1 base, and 8 bases lay outside the gene matches. Germline values: CDR1 SGHNT, CDR2 YYREEE (reference sequence). The CDR3 loop spans 16 amino acids. This CDR3 is CASSLTSGVIQETQYF. In DNA, the CDR3 is TGTGCCAGCAGCTTGACGAGCGGGGTTATACAAGAGACCCAGTACTTC.

The chain uses TRBV5-4 and TRBJ1-1; a weak D match, TRBD1 (6 bases). CDR1 SGHNT and CDR2 YYREEE come from the germline V gene (reference sequence). Trimming took 4 bases from V and 3 from J, leaving 10 bases between them. This CDR3 region has 13 residues. CDR3 bases: TGTGCCAGCAGCGCCCAGGGGTACACTGAAGCTTTCTTT. Translating gives CASSAQGYTEAFF.

The chain combines TRBV6-5 with TRBJ1-2; D might be TRBD1 (6 bases). Germline values: CDR1 MNHEY, CDR2 SVGAGI. V lost 6 bases to trimming and J lost 2 bases, with 10 bases between them. This CDR3 spans 13 amino acids. As DNA, the CDR3 is TGTGCCAGCAGCGAACAGGGAAACTATGGCTACACCTTC. Translation: CASSEQGNYGYTF.

The sample holds a few counts of this clone. The V and J genes are TRBV19 and TRBJ1-3, with D unclear. CDR1 and CDR2 from the germline V gene are LNHDA and SQIVND (reference sequence). This CDR3 contains 14 residues. Trimming took 5 bases from V and 0 from J, leaving 8 bases between them. The chain's CDR3 is CASSDVTSGNTIYF. The CDR3 coding sequence is TGTGCCAGTAGTGACGTTACCTCTGGAAACACCATATATTTT.

This clone was counted once. The J gene is TRBJ2-7, the V gene TRBV5-4; the D is unclear. The V gene lost 4 bases and the J gene lost 0 bases, with 14 bases spanning the gap. CDR3 length: 15 residues. Germline V gene data show CDR1 as SGHNT and CDR2 as YYREEE (reference sequence). The chain's CDR3 is CASSQWAGSSYEQYF. The CDR3 DNA is TGTGCCAGCAGCCAGTGGGCAGGAAGCTCCTACGAGCAGTACTTC.

The table lists this clone with a count of one. This chain uses TRBV6-1 with TRBJ1-1, with a weak D call TRBD1 (5 bases). Germline V CDR1 and CDR2: MNHNS, SASEGT. CDR3 length: 14 residues. The germline V and J ends were trimmed by 3 bases and 0 bases, with 8 bases remaining between them. The CDR3 DNA reads TGTGCCAGCAGTGACCGGGGGGTGAACACTGAAGCTTTCTTT. Its translation is CASSDRGVNTEAFF.

V and J are TRBV4-3 and TRBJ1-3; D is ambiguous. Looked up from germline, CDR1 is LGHNA and CDR2 is YSLEER. With 7 bases removed from V and 3 bases from J, the gap between germline ends came to 16 bases. This CDR3 spans 15 amino acids. CDR3 nucleotides: TGCGCCAGCACCTCGGCCGGGTCCAGTGGAAACACCATATATTTT. Protein sequence: CASTSAGSSGNTIYF.

This clone has only one observation. Within the sample, other DNA sequences also encode this same CDR3. V is TRBV4-2 and J is TRBJ1-2; possible D gene TRBD1, 5 bases. CDR1 is LGHNA, CDR2 YNFKEQ, per germline. Trimming removed 0 bases at V and 5 bases at J, with 22 bases between. The CDR3 runs to 18 residues. The CDR3 DNA reads as TGTGCCAGCAGCCAAGACCTGGATGGATCAGGGTCCATATATGGCTACACCTTC. It is translated as CASSQDLDGSGSIYGYTF.

This sequence joins TRBV7-9 and TRBJ1-1; D is undetermined. CDR3 size: 13 residues. Trimming shortened V by 2 bases and J by 1 base, and 5 bases separated the two germline ends. CDR1 and CDR2 (germline): SEHNR, FQNEAQ (reference sequence). The CDR3 nucleotides read TGTGCCAGCAGCTTAATGGAGAACACTGAAGCTTTCTTT. It is translated as CASSLMENTEAFF.

The J gene is TRBJ2-3, the V gene TRBV7-9, with 8 bases fitting TRBD2. The CDR3 extends over 15 amino acids. V shed 4 bases, J shed 4 bases, and the junction held 7 bases outside the gene matches. Looked up from germline, CDR1 is SEHNR and CDR2 is FQNEAQ (reference sequence). CDR3 coding DNA: TGTGCCAGCAGCTCCCCCGGACTAGCTCCAGATACGCAGTATTTT. It encodes CASSSPGLAPDTQYF.

The table lists this clone with a few counts. CDR3 loop: CASSPPWDTEAFF. As DNA, the CDR3 is TGTGCCAGTAGTCCCCCTTGGGACACTGAAGCTTTCTTT. The J gene is TRBJ1-1, the V gene TRBV19; D call uncertain. V lost 5 bases, J lost 3 bases, and 10 bases lay in between. This CDR3 is 13 amino acids long. Per the germline V gene, CDR1 is LNHDA and CDR2 is SQIVND (reference sequence).

CDR3 nucleotides: TGTGCCAGTACCCCGACAGGCCCAGAGCCCCAGCATTTT. It translates to CASTPTGPEPQHF. J is TRBJ1-5 and V is TRBV19; weak D call: TRBD1 (6 bases). The V end was cut by 7 bases, the J end by 8 bases, with 15 bases between. The germline gives CDR1 LNHDA, CDR2 SQIVND (reference sequence). The CDR3 covers 13 residues. Full variable domain (missing parts from reference TRBV19 and TRBJ1-5): DGGITQSPKYLFRKEGQNVTLSCEQNLNHDAMYWYRQDPGQGLRLIYYSQIVNDFQKGDIAEGYSVSREKKESFPLTVTSAQKNPTAFYLCASTPTGPEPQHFGDGTRLSIL.

This chain joins TRBV5-1 and TRBJ2-7; 7 positions agree with TRBD2. This CDR3 is 19 amino acids long. Unmatched junction bases numbered 18, after V lost 2 bases and J lost 1 base. Per germline, CDR1 SGHRS and CDR2 YFSETQ. The CDR3 is CASSFSGGGISPQSYEQYF. DNA for the CDR3: TGCGCCAGCAGCTTTTCTGGGGGAGGGATCTCACCTCAATCCTACGAGCAGTACTTC.

The chain combines TRBV6-1 with TRBJ1-1; D is undetermined. The CDR3 totals 14 residues. The V gene's germline CDR1 is MNHNS and CDR2 SASEGT. Trimming removed 0 bases at V and 1 base at J, with 6 bases between. DNA of the CDR3: TGTGCCAGCAGTGAAGCCTGGAAGAACACTGAAGCTTTCTTT. Translating gives CASSEAWKNTEAFF.

Comment on this clone: Different DNA sequences within this sample yield the same CDR3. The J gene is TRBJ2-2, the V gene TRBV6-5; D not certain. This CDR3 comprises 13 residues. Germline V gives CDR1 MNHEY, CDR2 SVGAGI. V lost 1 base, J lost 1 base, and 1 base lay in between. CDR3 region: CASSYLNTGELFF. DNA for the CDR3: TGTGCCAGCAGTTACTTGAACACCGGGGAGCTGTTTTTT.

This chain joins TRBV6-1 and TRBJ2-7, with 10 bases that match TRBD2. Losses at the gene ends were 4 bases for V and 2 bases for J; bases not matched to a gene: 8. The V gene's germline CDR1 is MNHNS and CDR2 SASEGT. The CDR3 totals 16 residues. The CDR3 is CASSVGSSGGAYEQYF. The CDR3, as DNA: TGTGCCAGCAGTGTAGGGTCTAGCGGGGGCGCCTACGAGCAGTACTTC.

A few counts support this clone. Other DNA sequences in this specimen translate into the identical CDR3. The V and J genes are TRBV20-1 and TRBJ1-1, with D possibly matching TRBD1 (5 bases). The germline gives CDR1 DFQATT, CDR2 SNEGSKA (reference sequence). This CDR3 is 11 amino acids long. The ends were cut back, 6 bases at V and 1 base at J, with 6 bases in the middle. CDR3 region: CSAQGNTEAFF. CDR3 sequence (DNA): TGCAGTGCCCAGGGGAACACTGAAGCTTTCTTT.

CDR3 loop: CASSPGGVGRAGSYNEQFF. CDR3 sequence (DNA): TGTGCCAGCAGCCCAGGGGGCGTCGGGAGGGCCGGATCCTACAATGAGCAGTTCTTC. The rearrangement uses TRBV7-2 and TRBJ2-1; D may correspond to TRBD1 or TRBD2 (8 bases each). The CDR3 is made up of 19 amino acids. V was shortened by 5 bases and J by 1 base, with 24 bases between the two germline ends. From germline, CDR1 is SGHTA and CDR2 FQGNSA. Full variable domain (missing parts from reference TRBV7-2 and TRBJ2-1): GAGVSQSPSNKVTEKGKDVELRCDPISGHTALYWYRQSLGQGLEFLIYFQGNSAPDKSGLPSDRFSAERTGGSVSTLTIQRTQQEDSAVYLCASSPGGVGRAGSYNEQFFGPGTRLTVL.

On this clone: The same CDR3 arises from other DNA sequences in this sample as well. This chain connects TRBV5-1 to TRBJ2-5, with a possible D match to TRBD2 (6 bases). The V and J ends lost 0 bases and 2 bases respectively, with 8 bases between them. The CDR3 sequence is 14 residues long. Germline V gives CDR1 SGHRS, CDR2 YFSETQ. The CDR3 region has the DNA TGCGCCAGCAGCTTGGAGGGAGGTCAAGAGACCCAGTACTTC. This codes for CASSLEGGQETQYF.

The chain employs TRBV5-1 and TRBJ1-1, with a possible D match to TRBD1 (5 bases). Germline V lookup: CDR1 SGHRS, CDR2 YFSETQ. Trimming removed 5 bases from V and 3 bases from J, with 14 bases in between. This CDR3 region has 14 residues. The CDR3 protein is CASSALGADTEAFF. CDR3 nucleotide sequence: TGCGCCAGCAGTGCTTTAGGGGCGGACACTGAAGCTTTCTTT.

CDR3: CASSPNRLSDTQYF. For the CDR3, the DNA is TGTGCCAGCAGCCCGAATAGACTATCAGATACGCAGTATTTT. The chain has TRBV7-2 and TRBJ2-3; maybe TRBD2 (5 bases). The CDR3 has 14 residues. Trimming shortened V by 5 bases and J by 4 bases, and 13 bases separated the two germline ends. CDR1 and CDR2 (germline): SGHTA, FQGNSA. The entire variable domain, with the rest obtained from reference TRBV7-2 and TRBJ2-3, is as follows: GAGVSQSPSNKVTEKGKDVELRCDPISGHTALYWYRQSLGQGLEFLIYFQGNSAPDKSGLPSDRFSAERTGGSVSTLTIQRTQQEDSAVYLCASSPNRLSDTQYFGPGTRLTVL.

This clone was seen just once. The chain recombines TRBV5-1 with TRBJ1-1; perhaps TRBD1 as D (5 bases). Germline V gene data show CDR1 as SGHRS and CDR2 as YFSETQ. Between the trimmed V and J ends, which lost 4 bases and 5 bases, there was a span of 24 bases. The length of the CDR3 is 17 residues. CDR3 sequence reads: CASSPSGEGSFWTEAFF. CDR3 coding DNA: TGCGCCAGCAGCCCCTCCGGGGAGGGGTCGTTTTGGACTGAAGCTTTCTTT.

V gene TRBV11-3 combines with J gene TRBJ2-7; D is unclear. Germline CDR1 reads SGHNT; CDR2 reads YENEEA. The length of the CDR3 is 13 residues. V shed 5 bases and J shed 5 bases, with 13 bases lying between them. CDR3 sequence reads: CASSPLASHEQYF. Written as DNA, the CDR3 is TGTGCCAGCAGCCCGCTTGCGTCTCACGAGCAGTACTTC.

Regarding this clone: The sample holds other DNA sequences that translate to the same CDR3. V and J are TRBV5-1 and TRBJ1-2; D gene ambiguous. The CDR3 spans 13 residues. V shed 4 bases and J shed 1 base, with 8 bases lying between them. Per germline, CDR1 SGHRS and CDR2 YFSETQ. The CDR3 loop is CASSTDGNYGYTF. The CDR3 DNA reads as TGCGCCAGCAGCACGGACGGTAACTATGGCTACACCTTC.